This T cell receptor (beta chain) stems from a study of blood T cell repertoires in COVID-19. This clone has more than one count but fewer than ten. Generated by immunoSEQ multiplex PCR, the TCRdb table keeps only in-frame clones and is missing some. The data hold some 490,000 clones, with approximately 90% observed a single time. The CDR3 covers 13 residues. V dropped 7 bases and J dropped 3; count of bases not matched to a gene: 5. The germline V gene has CDR1 SEHNR and CDR2 FQNEAQ (reference sequence). The genes are TRBV7-9 and TRBJ1-1; 7 bases match TRBD1. The sequenced material came from PBMCs or T cells enriched from blood (not recorded which). The source of this sequence is a woman aged 60 to 75 who had recovered from COVID-19. The CDR3 DNA is TGTGCCAGCACCTATACAGGGGACACTGAAGCTTTCTTT. This codes for CASTYTGDTEAFF. Using reference TRBV7-9 and TRBJ1-1 for the parts outside the CDR3, the full variable domain is DTGVSQNPRHKITKRGQNVTFRCDPISEHNRLYWYRQTLGQGPEFLTYFQNEAQLEKSRLLSDRFSAERPKGSFSTLEIQRTEQGDSAMYLCASTYTGDTEAFFGQGTRLTVV.